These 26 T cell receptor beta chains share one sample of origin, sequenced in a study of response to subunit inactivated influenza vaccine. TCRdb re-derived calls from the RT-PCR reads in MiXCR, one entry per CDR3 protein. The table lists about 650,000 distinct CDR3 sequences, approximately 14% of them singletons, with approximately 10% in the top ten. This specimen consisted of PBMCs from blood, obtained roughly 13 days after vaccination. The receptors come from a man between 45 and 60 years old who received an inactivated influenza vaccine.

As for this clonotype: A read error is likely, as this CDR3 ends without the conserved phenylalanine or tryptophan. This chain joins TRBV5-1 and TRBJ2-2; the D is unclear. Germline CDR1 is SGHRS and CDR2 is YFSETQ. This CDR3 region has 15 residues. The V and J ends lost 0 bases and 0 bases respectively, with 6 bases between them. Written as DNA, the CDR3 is TGCGCCAGCAGCTTGGGAAACTCGAACACCGGGGAGCTGTTTGTT. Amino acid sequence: CASSLGNSNTGELFV.

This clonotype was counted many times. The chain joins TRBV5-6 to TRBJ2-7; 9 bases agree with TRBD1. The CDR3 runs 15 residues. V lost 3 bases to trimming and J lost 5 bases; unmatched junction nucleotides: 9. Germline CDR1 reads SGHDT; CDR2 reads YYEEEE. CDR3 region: CASSSWGTGFNEQYF. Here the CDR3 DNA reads TGTGCCAGCAGCTCCTGGGGGACAGGGTTCAACGAGCAGTACTTC. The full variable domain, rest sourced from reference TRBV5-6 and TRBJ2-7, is DAGVTQSPTHLIKTRGQQVTLRCSPKSGHDTVSWYQQALGQGPQFIFQYYEEEERQRGNFPDRFSGHQFPNYSSELNVNALLLGDSALYLCASSSWGTGFNEQYFGPGTRLTVT.

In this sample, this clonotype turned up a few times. The CDR3 DNA reads as TGTGCCAGCAGCTTAGCGCTCGGTAGTAGTTCCTACAATGAGCAGTTCTTC. It yields the protein CASSLALGSSSYNEQFF. The chain is built from TRBV7-2 and TRBJ2-1; D remains unclear. The CDR3 contains 17 residues. V dropped 0 bases and J dropped 1 base, with 13 bases sitting between them. Germline CDR1 and CDR2: SGHTA and FQGNSA. Full variable domain (rest looked up from reference TRBV7-2 and TRBJ2-1): GAGVSQSPSNKVTEKGKDVELRCDPISGHTALYWYRQSLGQGLEFLIYFQGNSAPDKSGLPSDRFSAERTGGSVSTLTIQRTQQEDSAVYLCASSLALGSSSYNEQFFGPGTRLTVL.

The CDR3 region is CASSVGSVLYNEQFF. CDR3 in DNA: TGTGCCAGCAGCGTAGGAAGCGTGCTCTACAATGAGCAGTTCTTC. The J gene is TRBJ2-1, the V gene TRBV9; D not resolved. V was pared by 0 bases and J by 3 bases, with 10 bases between. Germline V lookup: CDR1 SGDLS, CDR2 YYNGEE. The CDR3 runs 15 residues. Together with reference TRBV9 and TRBJ2-1, the CDR3 gives the full variable domain: DSGVTQTPKHLITATGQRVTLRCSPRSGDLSVYWYQQSLDQGLQFLIQYYNGEERAKGNILERFSAQQFPDLHSELNLSSLELGDSALYFCASSVGSVLYNEQFFGPGTRLTVL.

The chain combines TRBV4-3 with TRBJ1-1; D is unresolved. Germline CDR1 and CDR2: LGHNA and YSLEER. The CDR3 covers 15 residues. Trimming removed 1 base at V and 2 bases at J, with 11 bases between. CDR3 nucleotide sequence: TGCGCCAGCAGCCAAGCCGCGGGAACAAACACTGAAGCTTTCTTT. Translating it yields CASSQAAGTNTEAFF.

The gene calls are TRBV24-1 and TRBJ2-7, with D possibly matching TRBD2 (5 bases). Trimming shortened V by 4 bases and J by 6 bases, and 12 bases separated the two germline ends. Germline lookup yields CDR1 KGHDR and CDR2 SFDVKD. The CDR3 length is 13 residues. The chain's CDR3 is CATSDRRDREQYF. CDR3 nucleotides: TGTGCCACCAGTGACCGTCGGGATCGCGAGCAGTACTTC.

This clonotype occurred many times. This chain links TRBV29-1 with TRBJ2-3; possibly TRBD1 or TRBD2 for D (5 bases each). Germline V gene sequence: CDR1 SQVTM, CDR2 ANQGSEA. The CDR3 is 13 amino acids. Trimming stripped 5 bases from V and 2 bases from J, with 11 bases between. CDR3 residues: CSVWGGLTDTQYF. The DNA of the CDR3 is TGCAGCGTTTGGGGCGGACTCACAGATACGCAGTATTTT.

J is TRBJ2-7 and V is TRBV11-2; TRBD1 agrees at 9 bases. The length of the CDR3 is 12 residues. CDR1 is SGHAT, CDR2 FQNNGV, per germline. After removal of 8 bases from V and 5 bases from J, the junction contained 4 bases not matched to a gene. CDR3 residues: CASRDRAHEQYF. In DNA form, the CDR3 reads TGTGCCAGCCGGGACAGGGCCCACGAGCAGTACTTC.

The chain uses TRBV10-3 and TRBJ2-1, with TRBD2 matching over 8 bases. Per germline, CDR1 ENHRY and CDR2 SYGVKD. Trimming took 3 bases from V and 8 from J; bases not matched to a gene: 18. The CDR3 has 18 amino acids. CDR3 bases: TGTGCCATCAGTGAAAGAAGCGGGAGCGTTAATGGGGGAGATGAGCAGTTCTTC. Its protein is CAISERSGSVNGGDEQFF.

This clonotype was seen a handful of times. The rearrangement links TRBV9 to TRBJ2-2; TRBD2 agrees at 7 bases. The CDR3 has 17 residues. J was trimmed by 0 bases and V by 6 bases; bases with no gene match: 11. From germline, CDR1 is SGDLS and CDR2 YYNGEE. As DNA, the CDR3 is TGTGCCAGCAAAGCGTCTGGGGCGGGGGCGAACACCGGGGAGCTGTTTTTT. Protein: CASKASGAGANTGELFF.

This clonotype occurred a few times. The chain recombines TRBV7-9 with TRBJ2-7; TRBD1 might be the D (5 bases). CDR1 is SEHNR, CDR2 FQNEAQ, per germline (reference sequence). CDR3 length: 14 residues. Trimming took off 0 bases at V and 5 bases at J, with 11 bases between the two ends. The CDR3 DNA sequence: TGTGCCAGCAGCTTAGCGACGCAGGGCCACGAGCAGTACTTC. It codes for CASSLATQGHEQYF.

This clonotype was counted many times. CDR3 residues: CASSLDQRSEAFF. DNA for the CDR3: TGCGCCAGCAGCTTGGACCAGCGGAGTGAAGCTTTCTTT. The chain couples TRBV5-1 to TRBJ1-1; D unresolved. Germline V CDR1 and CDR2: SGHRS, YFSETQ. The CDR3 sequence is 13 residues long. Trimming took off 0 bases at V and 7 bases at J, with 10 bases between the two ends.

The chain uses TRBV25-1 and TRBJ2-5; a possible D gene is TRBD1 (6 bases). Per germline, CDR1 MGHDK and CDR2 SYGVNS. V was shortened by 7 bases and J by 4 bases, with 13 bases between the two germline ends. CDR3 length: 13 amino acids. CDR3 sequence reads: CASTGTPLETQYF. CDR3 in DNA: TGTGCCAGCACCGGGACACCGTTAGAGACCCAGTACTTC.

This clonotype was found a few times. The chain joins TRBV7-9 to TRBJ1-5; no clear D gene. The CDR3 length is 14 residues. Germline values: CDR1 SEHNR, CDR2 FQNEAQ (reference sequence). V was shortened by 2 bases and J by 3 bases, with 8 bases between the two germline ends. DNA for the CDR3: TGTGCCAGCAGCTTATCCACGCACAATCAGCCCCAGCATTTT. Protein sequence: CASSLSTHNQPQHF.

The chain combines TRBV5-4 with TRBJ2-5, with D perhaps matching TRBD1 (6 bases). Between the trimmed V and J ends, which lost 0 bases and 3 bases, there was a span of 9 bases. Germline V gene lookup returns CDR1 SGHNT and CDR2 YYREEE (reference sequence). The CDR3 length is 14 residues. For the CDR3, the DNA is TGTGCCAGCAGCTTGGCCTACAGGGAAGAGACCCAGTACTTC. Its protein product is CASSLAYREETQYF.

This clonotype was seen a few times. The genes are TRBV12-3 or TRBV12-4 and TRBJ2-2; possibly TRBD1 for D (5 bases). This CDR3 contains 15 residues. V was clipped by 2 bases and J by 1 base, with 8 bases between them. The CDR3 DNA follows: TGTGCCAGCAGTTTAAACGGACAGAACACCGGGGAGCTGTTTTTT. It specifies CASSLNGQNTGELFF.

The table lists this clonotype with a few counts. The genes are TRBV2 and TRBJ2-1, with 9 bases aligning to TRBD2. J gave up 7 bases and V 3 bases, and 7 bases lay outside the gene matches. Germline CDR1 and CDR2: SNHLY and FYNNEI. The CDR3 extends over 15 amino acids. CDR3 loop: CASSDGRGGRNEQFF. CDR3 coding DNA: TGTGCCAGCAGTGACGGGCGGGGGGGCAGGAATGAGCAGTTCTTC.

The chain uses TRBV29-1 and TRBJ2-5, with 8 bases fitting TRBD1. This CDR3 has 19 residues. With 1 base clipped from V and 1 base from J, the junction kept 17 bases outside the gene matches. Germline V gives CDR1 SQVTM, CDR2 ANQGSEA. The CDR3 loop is CSVEGIDRGSRGVQETQYF. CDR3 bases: TGCAGCGTTGAAGGTATCGACAGGGGTTCGAGGGGGGTCCAAGAGACCCAGTACTTC. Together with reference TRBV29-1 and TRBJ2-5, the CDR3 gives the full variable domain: SAVISQKPSRDICQRGTSLTIQCQVDSQVTMMFWYRQQPGQSLTLIATANQGSEATYESGFVIDKFPISRPNLTFSTLTVSNMSPEDSSIYLCSVEGIDRGSRGVQETQYFGPGTRLLVL.

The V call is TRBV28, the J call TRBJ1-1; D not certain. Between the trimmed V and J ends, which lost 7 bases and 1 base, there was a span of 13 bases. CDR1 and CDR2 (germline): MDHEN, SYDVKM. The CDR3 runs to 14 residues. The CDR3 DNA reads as TGTGCCAGCATTCCAACACCAAAGAACACTGAAGCTTTCTTT. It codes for CASIPTPKNTEAFF.

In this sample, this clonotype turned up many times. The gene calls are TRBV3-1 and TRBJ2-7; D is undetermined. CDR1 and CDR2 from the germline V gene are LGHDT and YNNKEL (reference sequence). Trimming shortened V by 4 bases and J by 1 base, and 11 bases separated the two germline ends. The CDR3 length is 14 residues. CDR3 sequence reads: CASSRRPRSYEQYF. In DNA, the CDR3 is TGTGCCAGCAGCCGCCGCCCCCGTTCCTACGAGCAGTACTTC.

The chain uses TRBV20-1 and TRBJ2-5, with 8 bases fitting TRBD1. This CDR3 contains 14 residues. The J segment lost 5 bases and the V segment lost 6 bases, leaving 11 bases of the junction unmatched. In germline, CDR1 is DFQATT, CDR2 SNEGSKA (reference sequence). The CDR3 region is CSATGQGLWETQYF. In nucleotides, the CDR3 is TGCAGTGCCACTGGACAGGGCCTTTGGGAGACCCAGTACTTC.

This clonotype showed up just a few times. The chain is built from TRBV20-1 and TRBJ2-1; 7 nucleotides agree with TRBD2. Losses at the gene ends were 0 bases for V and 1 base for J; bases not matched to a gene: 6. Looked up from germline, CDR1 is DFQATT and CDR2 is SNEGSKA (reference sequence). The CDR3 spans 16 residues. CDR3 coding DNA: TGCAGTGCTAGAGACCCAAGCGGGGAATCCTACAATGAGCAGTTCTTC. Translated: CSARDPSGESYNEQFF.

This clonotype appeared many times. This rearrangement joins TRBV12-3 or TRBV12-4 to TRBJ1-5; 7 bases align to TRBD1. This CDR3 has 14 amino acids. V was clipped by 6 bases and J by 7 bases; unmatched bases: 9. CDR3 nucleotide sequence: TGTGCCAGCAGCCAAGACAGGGCTGGACAGCCCCAGCATTTT. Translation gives CASSQDRAGQPQHF.

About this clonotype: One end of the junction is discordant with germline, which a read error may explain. In DNA form, the CDR3 reads TGTGCCAGCGGCTTAGGGCATTCCTCGGGAGGGAACAATGAGCAGTTCTTC. This codes for CASGLGHSSGGNNEQFF. The chain combines TRBV11-3 with TRBJ2-1; 8 bases match TRBD2. CDR3 size: 17 residues. Germline CDR1 and CDR2: SGHNT and YENEEA.

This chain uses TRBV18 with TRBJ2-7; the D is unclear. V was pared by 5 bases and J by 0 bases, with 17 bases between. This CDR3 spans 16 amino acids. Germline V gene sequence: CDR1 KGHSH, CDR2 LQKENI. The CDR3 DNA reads TGTGCCAGCTCAGCCGTTTTGGGTCACAGCTCCTACGAGCAGTACTTC. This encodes CASSAVLGHSSYEQYF.

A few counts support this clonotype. CDR3 nucleotides: TGTGCCAGCAGACCCGGGAGATGGAATGAGCAGTTCTTC. Amino acids: CASRPGRWNEQFF. The chain is built from TRBV5-6 and TRBJ2-1, with D possibly being TRBD2 (6 bases). V lost 5 bases and J lost 7, with 13 bases in between. Germline lookup yields CDR1 SGHDT and CDR2 YYEEEE. CDR3 length equals 13 residues.